A selection of T cell receptor beta chains follows, all from one sample in a study of neoadjuvant anti-PD-1 for oral cavity cancer. This table comes from immunoSEQ multiplex PCR, and its TCRdb copy is limited to in-frame clones, with some not included. The table lists some 6,000 clones, approximately 59% of them singletons. The specimen comprised tumor tissue, sampled after nivolumab (anti-PD-1) treatment. These receptors originate from a person between 40 and 79 years old with oral cavity squamous cell carcinoma. Each CDR3 is given with its conserved first and last residue. The D gene is left open where the match is weak. Where a row states a size, it is once, few, many or the class of an expanded clone; other rows omit it.

TRBJ1-2,large,-,TRBV19,CASRSDQKGYTF,TGTGCCAGTAGATCTGACCAGAAGGGCTACACCTTC
TRBJ1-3,-,-,TRBV11-2,CASSPSFGSGNTIYF,TGTGCCAGCAGCCCCAGCTTCGGGTCGGGAAACACCATATATTTT
TRBJ2-1,few,TRBD1,TRBV2,CASSGWDRGRGIEEQFF,TGTGCCAGCAGTGGGTGGGACAGGGGGCGCGGGATCGAGGAGCAGTTCTTC
TRBJ2-1,-,TRBD2,TRBV27,CASSSIAGAPEQFF,TGTGCCAGCAGTTCGATAGCGGGAGCTCCTGAGCAGTTCTTC
TRBJ1-3,-,-,TRBV19,CASSIGASGNTIYF,TGTGCCAGTAGTATAGGAGCTTCTGGAAACACCATATATTTT
TRBJ1-1,-,-,TRBV18,CASSSITGKGTEAFF,TGTGCCAGCTCATCGATAACAGGGAAGGGCACTGAAGCTTTCTTT
TRBJ2-1,-,-,TRBV21-1,CASSRLAGDYNEQFF,TGTGCCAGCAGTAGACTAGCGGGAGACTACAATGAGCAGTTCTTC
TRBJ1-6,few,TRBD1,TRBV7-9,CASSPGQGPYNSPLHF,TGTGCCAGCAGCCCGGGACAGGGGCCCTATAATTCACCCCTCCACTTT
TRBJ2-7,once,TRBD1,TRBV7-9,CASSTDRVIAYEQYF,TGTGCCAGCAGCACGGACAGGGTGATAGCCTACGAGCAGTACTTC
TRBJ2-2,few,TRBD2,TRBV7-8,CASPTSSGSLTGELFF,TGTGCCAGCCCCACATCAAGCGGGAGCCTCACCGGGGAGCTGTTTTTT
TRBJ1-5,-,TRBD1,TRBV30,CAWKRDRSSNQPQHF,TGTGCCTGGAAACGGGACAGGAGTAGCAATCAGCCCCAGCATTTT